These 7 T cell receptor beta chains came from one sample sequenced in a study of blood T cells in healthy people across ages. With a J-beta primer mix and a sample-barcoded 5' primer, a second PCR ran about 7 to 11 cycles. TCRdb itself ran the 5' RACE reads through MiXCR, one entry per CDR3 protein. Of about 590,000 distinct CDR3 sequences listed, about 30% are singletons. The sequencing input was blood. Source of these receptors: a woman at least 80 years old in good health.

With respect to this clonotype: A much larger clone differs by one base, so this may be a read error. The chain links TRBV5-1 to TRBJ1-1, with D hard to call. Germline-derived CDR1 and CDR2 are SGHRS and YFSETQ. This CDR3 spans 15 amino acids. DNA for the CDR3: TGCGCCAGCAACTTGGATCCGGGAATAAACACTGAAGCTTTCTTT. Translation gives CASNLDPGINTEAFF.

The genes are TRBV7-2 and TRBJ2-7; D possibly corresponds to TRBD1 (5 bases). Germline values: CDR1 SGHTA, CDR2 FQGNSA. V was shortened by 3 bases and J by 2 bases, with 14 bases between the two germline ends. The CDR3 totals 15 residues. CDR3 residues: CASSLPSAGPYEQYF. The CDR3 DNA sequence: TGTGCCAGCAGCTTGCCCTCAGCAGGGCCCTACGAGCAGTACTTC.

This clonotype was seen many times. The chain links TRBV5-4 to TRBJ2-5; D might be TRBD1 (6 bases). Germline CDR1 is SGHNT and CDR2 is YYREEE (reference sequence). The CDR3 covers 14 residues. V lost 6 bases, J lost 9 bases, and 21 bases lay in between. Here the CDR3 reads CASTLVGDTQAQYF. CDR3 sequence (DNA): TGTGCCAGCACCCTGGTGGGGGACACCCAGGCCCAGTACTTC.

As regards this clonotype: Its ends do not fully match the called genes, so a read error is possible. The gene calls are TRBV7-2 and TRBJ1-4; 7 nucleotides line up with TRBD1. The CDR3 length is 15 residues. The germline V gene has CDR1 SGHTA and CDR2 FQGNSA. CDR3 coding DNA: TGTGCCAGCAGGTTAGGGGGCAGAACTAATGAAAAACTGTTTTTT. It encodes CASRLGGRTNEKLFF. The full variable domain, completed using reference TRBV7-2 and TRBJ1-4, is GAGVSQSPSNKVTEKGKDVELRCDPISGHTALYWYRQSLGQGLEFLIYFQGNSAPDKSGLPSDRFSAERTGGSVSTLTIQRTQQEDSAVYLCASRLGGRTNEKLFFGSGTQLSVL.

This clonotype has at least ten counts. The CDR3 DNA follows: TGCGCCAGCAGCCAAGTAGGGCTATACAATGAGCAGTTCTTC. Encoded protein: CASSQVGLYNEQFF. The V call is TRBV4-3, the J call TRBJ2-1, with D uncertain. Germline CDR1 reads LGHNA; CDR2 reads YSLEER. There are 14 residues in the CDR3. V gave up 1 base and J gave up 4 bases, with 8 bases separating them.

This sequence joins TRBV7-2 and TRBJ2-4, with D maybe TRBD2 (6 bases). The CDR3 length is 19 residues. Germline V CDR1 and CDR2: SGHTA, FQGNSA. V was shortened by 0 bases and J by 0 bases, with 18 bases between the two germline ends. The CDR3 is CASSLAIGTGGTAKNIQYF. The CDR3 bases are TGTGCCAGCAGCTTAGCCATCGGGACTGGCGGAACAGCCAAAAACATTCAGTACTTC.

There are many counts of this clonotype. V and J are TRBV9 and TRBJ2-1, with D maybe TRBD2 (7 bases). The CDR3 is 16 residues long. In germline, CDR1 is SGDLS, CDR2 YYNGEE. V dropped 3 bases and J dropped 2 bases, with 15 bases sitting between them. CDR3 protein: CASSAPGAGAYNEQFF. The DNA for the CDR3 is TGTGCCAGCAGCGCGCCGGGGGCGGGGGCCTACAATGAGCAGTTCTTC.